The clone carrying this TCR beta chain was counted between two and nine times. What it binds is not known. The sample is drawn from a study of metastatic and nonmetastatic thyroid tumors. Study context: The study looked at repertoires side by side in blood and in tumor or nodule tissue from malignant and benign thyroid patients. Overall study findings and caveats: Compared with benign nodules, malignant thyroid tumors were reported to have significantly higher TCR beta diversity in both blood and tumor.

J lost 4 bases, V lost 7 bases, and 10 bases had no gene match. CDR1 is SGHKS, CDR2 YYEKEE, per germline (reference sequence). The CDR3 length is 15 residues. Study processing details: What underpinned the distant-metastasis classifier for papillary thyroid cancer was the set of CDR3 differences across clinicopathological groups. Through MiXCR, TCRdb re-clonotyped the PCR reads. TCRdb assigned the V and J calls; the authors' analysis was not used. The repertoire holds over 10,000 clones, over 25% seen once, with 9.5% to 15% in the top ten. Thyroid surgery took place with no prior treatment in any patient.

The chain carries TRBV5-5 and TRBJ2-7; 11 bases line up with TRBD2. This TCR was recovered from a female donor with papillary thyroid cancer or a benign thyroid nodule (not recorded which). Some clones in this sample may be carry-over from other donors' samples. The sequenced sample was tumor tissue. CDR3 nucleotide sequence: TGTGCCAGCGTGAAGGGACTAGCGGATCAATACGAGCAGTACTTC. This encodes CASVKGLADQYEQYF.